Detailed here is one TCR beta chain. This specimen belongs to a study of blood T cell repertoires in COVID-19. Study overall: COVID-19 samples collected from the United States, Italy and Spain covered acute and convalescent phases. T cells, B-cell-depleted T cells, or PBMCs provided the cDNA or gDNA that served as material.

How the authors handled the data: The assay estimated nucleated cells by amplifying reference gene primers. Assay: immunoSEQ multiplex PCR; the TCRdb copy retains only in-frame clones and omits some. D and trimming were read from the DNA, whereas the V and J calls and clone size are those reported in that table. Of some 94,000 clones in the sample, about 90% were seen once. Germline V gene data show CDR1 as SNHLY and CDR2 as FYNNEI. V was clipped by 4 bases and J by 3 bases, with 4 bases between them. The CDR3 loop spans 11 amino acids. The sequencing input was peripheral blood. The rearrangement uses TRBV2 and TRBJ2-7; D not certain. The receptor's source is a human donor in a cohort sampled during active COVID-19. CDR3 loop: CASSAGYEQYF. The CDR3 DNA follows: TGTGCCAGCAGTGCGGGCTACGAGCAGTACTTC.